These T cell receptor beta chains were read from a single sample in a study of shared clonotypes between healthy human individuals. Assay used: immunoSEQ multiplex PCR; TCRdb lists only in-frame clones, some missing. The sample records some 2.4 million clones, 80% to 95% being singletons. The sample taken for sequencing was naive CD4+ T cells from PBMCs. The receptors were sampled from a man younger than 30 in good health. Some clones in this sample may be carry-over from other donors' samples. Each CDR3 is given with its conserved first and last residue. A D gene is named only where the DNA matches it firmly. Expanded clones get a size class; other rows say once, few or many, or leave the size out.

CDR3 DNA: TGCGCCAGCAGCTTTATTTCAGCGGGAGCTCCCGAGCAGTACTTC; CDR3 protein: CASSFISAGAPEQYF; D gene: TRBD2; V gene: TRBV5-1; clone size: .; J gene: TRBJ2-7
CDR3 DNA: TGTGCCAGCAGTTACTCGAGGCAGGCCGGACAGCCCCAGCATTTT; CDR3 protein: CASSYSRQAGQPQHF; D gene: .; V gene: TRBV6-6; clone size: .; J gene: TRBJ1-5
CDR3 DNA: TGTGCCAGCAGCCCGCTGCTGGGTGCGGATACGCAGTATTTT; CDR3 protein: CASSPLLGADTQYF; D gene: .; V gene: TRBV11-2; clone size: .; J gene: TRBJ2-3
CDR3 DNA: TGCGCCAGCAGCCAATACACACAGCGGGGCTCCTACAATGAGCAGTTCTTC; CDR3 protein: CASSQYTQRGSYNEQFF; D gene: TRBD2; V gene: TRBV4-3; clone size: .; J gene: TRBJ2-1
CDR3 DNA: TGTGCCAGCAGCTCCCCAGGGATCTACGAGCAGTACTTC; CDR3 protein: CASSSPGIYEQYF; D gene: .; V gene: TRBV5-5; clone size: .; J gene: TRBJ2-7
CDR3 DNA: TGTGCCAGCAGCTTAAATCCCGGGGTAGCGGGAGCTTCGCGGGACAATGAGCAGTTCTTC; CDR3 protein: CASSLNPGVAGASRDNEQFF; D gene: TRBD2; V gene: TRBV7-3; clone size: .; J gene: TRBJ2-1
CDR3 DNA: TGCGCCAGCAGCTTGGGGGCGCAGAGCTCCTACAATGAGCAGTTCTTC; CDR3 protein: CASSLGAQSSYNEQFF; D gene: .; V gene: TRBV5-1; clone size: .; J gene: TRBJ2-1
CDR3 DNA: TGTGCCAGCGGCCTAGCAGTGAACACCGGGGAGCTGTTTTTT; CDR3 protein: CASGLAVNTGELFF; D gene: .; V gene: TRBV5-6; clone size: .; J gene: TRBJ2-2
CDR3 DNA: TGTGCCAGCAGCCCGGAACAGGGATACAATCAGCCCCAGCATTTT; CDR3 protein: CASSPEQGYNQPQHF; D gene: .; V gene: TRBV28; clone size: .; J gene: TRBJ1-5
CDR3 DNA: TGTGCCAGCAGCTCAACGACAGGGGGCGCCAGGGGAGCTTTCTTT; CDR3 protein: CASSSTTGGARGAFF; D gene: TRBD1; V gene: TRBV11-1; clone size: once; J gene: TRBJ1-1
CDR3 DNA: TGTGCCAGCAGTGGCGGGACAGGGATGGACACTGAAGCTTTCTTT; CDR3 protein: CASSGGTGMDTEAFF; D gene: TRBD1; V gene: TRBV6-1; clone size: .; J gene: TRBJ1-1
CDR3 DNA: TGTGCCAGCAGTGCCCCGGGACTAACTAGCGGGGAGCTGTTTTTT; CDR3 protein: CASSAPGLTSGELFF; D gene: TRBD2; V gene: TRBV25-1; clone size: once; J gene: TRBJ2-2
CDR3 DNA: TGTGCCAGTTCCCGGGACAGGGTACACACAGATACGCAGTATTTT; CDR3 protein: CASSRDRVHTDTQYF; D gene: TRBD1; V gene: TRBV19; clone size: .; J gene: TRBJ2-3
CDR3 DNA: TGTGCCAGCAGCTCCTGGGGTAGCGGGAGAAAGCTTGGGGCCAACGTCCTGACTTTC; CDR3 protein: CASSSWGSGRKLGANVLTF; D gene: TRBD2; V gene: TRBV7-8; clone size: once; J gene: TRBJ2-6
CDR3 DNA: TGTGCCAGCAGTCTACGTGGGCAGTTCGGTCGAAATTCACCCCTCCACTTT; CDR3 protein: CASSLRGQFGRNSPLHF; D gene: .; V gene: TRBV2; clone size: .; J gene: TRBJ1-6
CDR3 DNA: TGTGCCAGCAGCTTAGTGGGGCAGTCTAGCAATGAGCAGTTCTTC; CDR3 protein: CASSLVGQSSNEQFF; D gene: .; V gene: TRBV7-9; clone size: .; J gene: TRBJ2-1
CDR3 DNA: TGTGCCAGCAGCCTGGGACTAGCGGGATCTCGAGAGCAGTTCTTC; CDR3 protein: CASSLGLAGSREQFF; D gene: TRBD2; V gene: TRBV7-3; clone size: .; J gene: TRBJ2-1
CDR3 DNA: TGTGCCAGCAGCTTGTTTGGGGGGACACCCGGAAACACCATATATTTT; CDR3 protein: CASSLFGGTPGNTIYF; D gene: .; V gene: TRBV7-2; clone size: .; J gene: TRBJ1-3
CDR3 DNA: TGTGCCAGCAACCGTCCCAGAAGGGAGAGGACTAATGAAAAACTGTTTTTT; CDR3 protein: CASNRPRRERTNEKLFF; D gene: .; V gene: TRBV6-4; clone size: .; J gene: TRBJ1-4
CDR3 DNA: TGTGCCACCAGTTGGAGTAACACCGGGGAGCTGTTTTTT; CDR3 protein: CATSWSNTGELFF; D gene: .; V gene: TRBV15; clone size: .; J gene: TRBJ2-2